The rows below give T cell receptor beta chains drawn from one sample of a study of liver allograft versus peripheral blood T cells. MiXCR, applied by TCRdb to the reads, yields one record per CDR3 protein. Here the sample spans 10,000 or so distinct CDR3 sequences, roughly 18% being singletons. The source of these receptors is a human patient who had a liver transplant. Certain T cells may be donor cells from the graft. Each CDR3 is given with its conserved first and last residue. D genes are given only for firm matches. Rows give clone size only sometimes, using once, few, many, or a class for an expanded clone.

CDR3 length,clone size,V gene,J gene,D gene,CDR3 DNA,CDR3 protein
14,many,TRBV7-2,TRBJ2-7,TRBD2,TGTGCCAGCGGGTTCCTAGCGGGGGGTTACGAGCAGTACTTC,CASGFLAGGYEQYF
14,medium-sized,TRBV18,TRBJ1-5,NA,TGTGCCAGCTCCCGCGGGGATAGCAATCAGCCCCAGCATTTT,CASSRGDSNQPQHF
15,many,TRBV19,TRBJ2-3,NA,TGTGCCAGTAGTATTAAGGGGCCGGGGACAGATACGCAGTATTTT,CASSIKGPGTDTQYF
14,medium-sized,TRBV5-4,TRBJ2-7,NA,TGTGCCAGCAGTTTGGACAGAGGGGACTACGAGCAGTACTTC,CASSLDRGDYEQYF
21,medium-sized,TRBV15,TRBJ1-1,TRBD1,TGTGCCACCAGCAGAGAGTGGACAGGGACGAACTATCCCACGAAGAACACTGAAGCTTTCTTT,CATSREWTGTNYPTKNTEAFF
12,NA,TRBV5-1,TRBJ2-1,NA,TGCGCCAGCAGCTTGGTCTTGAATGAGCAGTTCTTC,CASSLVLNEQFF
11,NA,TRBV20-1,TRBJ2-7,NA,TGCAGTGCTAGAGATGATAGAAGGCAGTACTTC,CSARDDRRQYF
15,few,TRBV28,TRBJ2-7,TRBD1,TGTGCCAGCAGCCCTCGGACAGGGTACGGCTACGAGCAGTACTTC,CASSPRTGYGYEQYF
14,NA,TRBV12-3/TRBV12-4,TRBJ1-4,TRBD1,TGTGCCAGCAGTTTGTCCGGGACAGATGAAAAACTGTTTTTT,CASSLSGTDEKLFF
14,medium-sized,TRBV29-1,TRBJ1-2,TRBD1,TGCAGCGTTGAAGCAGGGGGCAGAAGGAGTGGCTACACCTTC,CSVEAGGRRSGYTF